The 10 T cell receptor beta chains listed next were all sequenced from one sample in a study of cytotoxic CD8 clonotypes in ibrutinib-treated CLL (dated by TCRdb to about 2021). The sample's time point label is to be understood as: approximately 2 years on ibrutinib. The library was prepared using the immunoSEQ multiplex PCR assay. TCRdb took over this immuneACCESS table, retaining in-frame rearrangements with V and J assigned. Such tables are incomplete; in checked studies, under half of the missing clones stem from an unresolved V gene, and the remainder is unexplained. The sample includes some 130,000 clones, with roughly 85% observed a single time. The top ten clones comprise 2% to 2.5% of the sample. The material sequenced was PBMCs, taken after 24 months of ibrutinib treatment. These receptors were collected from a human donor with chronic lymphocytic leukemia.

A few counts support this clone. CDR3 amino acids: CASSAGTGGASPLHF. As DNA, the CDR3 is TGTGCCAGCAGCGCAGGGACAGGGGGTGCTTCACCCCTCCACTTT. The chain carries TRBV7-3 and TRBJ1-6; 11 positions match TRBD1. The junction had 6 bases not matched to a gene; V was cut back by 5 bases and J by 9 bases. Germline CDR1 is SGHTA and CDR2 is FQGTGA. CDR3 length: 15 residues.

The chain has TRBV5-4 and TRBJ2-7; 10 bases are shared with TRBD1. The V and J ends lost 2 bases and 0 bases, in that order; junction bases with no gene match: 2. There are 15 residues in the CDR3. The V gene's germline CDR1 is SGHNT and CDR2 YYREEE (reference sequence). CDR3 bases: TGTGCCAGCAGCTTCGACAGGGGGCCCTCCTACGAGCAGTACTTC. Amino acid sequence: CASSFDRGPSYEQYF.

This clone was seen a single time. The J gene is TRBJ1-6, the V gene TRBV30, with TRBD1 as a possible D gene (5 bases). V was shortened by 0 bases and J by 10 bases, with 13 bases between the two germline ends. The CDR3 is 14 amino acids. CDR1 is GTSNPN, CDR2 SVGIG, per germline (reference sequence). CDR3 DNA: TGTGCCTGGAGTGTACAAGCAGGGCGATCACCCCTCCACTTT. Translating it yields CAWSVQAGRSPLHF.

This rearrangement joins TRBV7-9 to TRBJ1-2; 9 nucleotides align to TRBD1. Germline CDR1 reads SEHNR; CDR2 reads FQNEAQ (reference sequence). The CDR3 runs to 16 residues. Unmatched junction bases numbered 14, after V lost 5 bases and J lost 7 bases. The CDR3 sequence is CASSLELSGTGSGYTF. CDR3 nucleotide sequence: TGTGCCAGCAGCCTCGAGTTATCCGGGACAGGGAGTGGCTACACCTTC.

The rearrangement links TRBV18 to TRBJ2-5; 9 bases map to TRBD1. The CDR3 contains 15 residues. Unmatched junction bases numbered 4, after V lost 4 bases and J lost 1 base. Germline-derived CDR1 and CDR2 are KGHSH and LQKENI. The CDR3 here is CASSRDRVAQETQYF. DNA for the CDR3: TGTGCCAGCTCACGGGACAGGGTAGCCCAAGAGACCCAGTACTTC.

The chain recombines TRBV10-3 with TRBJ1-1, with TRBD1 matching 7 bases. Germline lookup yields CDR1 ENHRY and CDR2 SYGVKD. The CDR3 loop spans 14 amino acids. V gave up 6 bases and J gave up 4 bases; unmatched junction bases: 8. The CDR3 DNA reads as TGTGCCATCAGGGATACAGGGGAGGGCACTGAAGCTTTCTTT. This codes for CAIRDTGEGTEAFF.

This clone was counted only a few times. CDR3 in DNA: TGTGCCAGCATGAAGGGGACGGACAATCAGCCCCAGCATTTT. It yields the protein CASMKGTDNQPQHF. The chain couples TRBV28 to TRBJ1-5; D is perhaps TRBD1 (5 bases). Trimming pared 7 bases from V and 3 bases from J, leaving 13 bases between. Germline V lookup: CDR1 MDHEN, CDR2 SYDVKM. The CDR3 covers 14 residues. The complete variable domain, with remaining parts taken from reference TRBV28 and TRBJ1-5, reads DVKVTQSSRYLVKRTGEKVFLECVQDMDHENMFWYRQDPGLGLRLIYFSYDVKMKEKGDIPEGYSVSREKKERFSLILESASTNQTSMYLCASMKGTDNQPQHFGDGTRLSIL.

The chain employs TRBV4-3 and TRBJ2-3, with a tentative D call TRBD2 (7 bases). V was clipped by 4 bases and J by 0 bases, with 14 bases between them. The germline CDR1 and CDR2 sequences are LGHNA and YSLEER. This CDR3 contains 16 residues. CDR3 residues: CASSPLGGGSTDTQYF. The CDR3 DNA is TGCGCCAGCAGCCCCCTAGGGGGGGGAAGCACAGATACGCAGTATTTT.

The CDR3 loop is CASSFADTQYF. CDR3 bases: TGTGCCAGCAGCTTCGCAGATACGCAGTATTTT. The chain employs TRBV7-9 and TRBJ2-3, with D unclear. Trimming shortened V by 3 bases and J by 4 bases, and 2 bases separated the two germline ends. Germline CDR1 SEHNR, CDR2 FQNEAQ (reference sequence). This CDR3 contains 11 residues.

The chain combines TRBV5-5 with TRBJ1-4; 9 bases match TRBD1. This CDR3 spans 15 amino acids. After removal of 5 bases from V and 0 bases from J, the junction contained 2 bases not matched to a gene. The germline V gene has CDR1 SGHKS and CDR2 YYEKEE (reference sequence). CDR3 nucleotide sequence: TGTGCCAGCAGTCGGACAGGGGCAACTAATGAAAAACTGTTTTTT. Residues: CASSRTGATNEKLFF.